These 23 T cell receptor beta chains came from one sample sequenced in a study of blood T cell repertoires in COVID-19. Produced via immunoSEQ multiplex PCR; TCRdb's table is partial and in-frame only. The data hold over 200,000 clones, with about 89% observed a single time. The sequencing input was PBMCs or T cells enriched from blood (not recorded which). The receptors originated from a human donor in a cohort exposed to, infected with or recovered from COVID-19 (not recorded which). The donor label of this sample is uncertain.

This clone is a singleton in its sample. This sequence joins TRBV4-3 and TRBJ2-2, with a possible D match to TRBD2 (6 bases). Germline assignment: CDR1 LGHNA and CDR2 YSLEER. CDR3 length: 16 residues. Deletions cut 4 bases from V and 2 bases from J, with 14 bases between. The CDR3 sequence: CASSPAGGVNTGELFF. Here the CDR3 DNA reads TGCGCCAGCAGCCCCGCGGGCGGGGTTAACACCGGGGAGCTGTTTTTT.

The CDR3 coding sequence is TGTGCCTGGAGGGGTTCACTAGCCGGGGAGCTGTTTTTT. This codes for CAWRGSLAGELFF. The chain has TRBV30 and TRBJ2-2; tentatively, D is TRBD2 (5 bases). V lost 3 bases and J lost 6, with 11 bases in between. The CDR3 consists of 13 residues. CDR1 is GTSNPN, CDR2 SVGIG, per germline (reference sequence).

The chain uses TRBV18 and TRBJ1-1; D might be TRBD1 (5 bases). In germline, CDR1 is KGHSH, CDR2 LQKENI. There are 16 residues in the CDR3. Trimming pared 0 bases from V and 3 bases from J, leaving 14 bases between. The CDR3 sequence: CASSPPRASDHTEAFF. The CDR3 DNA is TGTGCCAGCTCACCACCCAGGGCTTCCGATCACACTGAAGCTTTCTTT.

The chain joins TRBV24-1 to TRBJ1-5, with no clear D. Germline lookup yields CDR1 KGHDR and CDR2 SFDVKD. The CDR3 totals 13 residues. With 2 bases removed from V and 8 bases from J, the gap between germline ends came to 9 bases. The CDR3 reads CATSDSGLKPQHF. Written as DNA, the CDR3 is TGTGCCACCAGTGATTCCGGACTGAAGCCCCAGCATTTT.

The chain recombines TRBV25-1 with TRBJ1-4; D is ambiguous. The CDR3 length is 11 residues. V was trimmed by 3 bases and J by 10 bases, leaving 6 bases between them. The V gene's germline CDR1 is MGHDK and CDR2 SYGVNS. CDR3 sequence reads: CASSDGGKLFF. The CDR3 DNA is TGTGCCAGCAGTGACGGAGGAAAACTGTTTTTT.

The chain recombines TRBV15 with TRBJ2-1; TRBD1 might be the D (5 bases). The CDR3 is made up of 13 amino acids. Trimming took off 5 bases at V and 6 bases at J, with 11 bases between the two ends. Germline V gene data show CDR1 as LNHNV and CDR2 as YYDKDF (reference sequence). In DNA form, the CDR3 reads TGTGCCACCAGCGTAGACAGTTTCAATGAGCAGTTCTTC. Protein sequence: CATSVDSFNEQFF.

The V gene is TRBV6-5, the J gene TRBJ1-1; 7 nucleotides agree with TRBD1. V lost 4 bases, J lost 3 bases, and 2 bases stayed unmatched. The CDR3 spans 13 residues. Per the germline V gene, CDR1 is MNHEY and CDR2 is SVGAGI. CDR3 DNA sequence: TGTGCCAGCAGTTCTGACAGGGACACTGAAGCTTTCTTT. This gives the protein CASSSDRDTEAFF.

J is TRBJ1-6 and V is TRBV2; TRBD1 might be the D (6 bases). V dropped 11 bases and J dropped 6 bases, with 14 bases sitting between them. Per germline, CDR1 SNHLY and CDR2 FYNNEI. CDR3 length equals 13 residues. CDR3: CAGAGQTNSPLHF. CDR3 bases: TGTGCCGGTGCAGGACAGACTAATTCACCCCTCCACTTT.

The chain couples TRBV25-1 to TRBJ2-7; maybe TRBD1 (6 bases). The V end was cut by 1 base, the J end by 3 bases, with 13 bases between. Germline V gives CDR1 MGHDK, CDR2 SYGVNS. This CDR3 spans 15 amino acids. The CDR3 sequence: CASSEWGQGVYEQYF. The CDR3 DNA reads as TGTGCCAGCAGTGAATGGGGACAAGGGGTCTACGAGCAGTACTTC.

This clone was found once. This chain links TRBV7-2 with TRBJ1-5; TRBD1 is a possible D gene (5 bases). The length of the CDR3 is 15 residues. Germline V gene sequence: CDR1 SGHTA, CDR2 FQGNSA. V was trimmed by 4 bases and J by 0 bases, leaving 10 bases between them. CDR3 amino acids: CASSWGDGSNQPQHF. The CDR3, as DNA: TGTGCCAGCAGCTGGGGGGACGGTAGCAATCAGCCCCAGCATTTT.

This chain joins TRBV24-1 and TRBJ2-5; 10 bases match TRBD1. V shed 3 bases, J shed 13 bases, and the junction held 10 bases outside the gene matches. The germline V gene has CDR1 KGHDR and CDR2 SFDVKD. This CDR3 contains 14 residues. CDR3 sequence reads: CATSDPGQGGIRYF. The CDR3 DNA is TGTGCCACCAGTGATCCCGGACAGGGGGGGATTCGGTACTTC.

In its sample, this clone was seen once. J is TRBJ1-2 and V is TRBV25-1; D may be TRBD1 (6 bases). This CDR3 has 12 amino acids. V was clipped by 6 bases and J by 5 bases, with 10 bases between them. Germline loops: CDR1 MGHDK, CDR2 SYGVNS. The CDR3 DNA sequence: TGTGCCAGCAGGGCAGGGGAATATGGCTACACCTTC. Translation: CASRAGEYGYTF.

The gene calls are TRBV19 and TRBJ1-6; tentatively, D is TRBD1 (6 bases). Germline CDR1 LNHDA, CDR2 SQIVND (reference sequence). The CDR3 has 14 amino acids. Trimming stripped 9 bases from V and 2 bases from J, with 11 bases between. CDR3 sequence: CASADRAYNSPLHF. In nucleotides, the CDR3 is TGTGCCAGCGCGGACAGAGCCTATAATTCACCCCTCCACTTT.

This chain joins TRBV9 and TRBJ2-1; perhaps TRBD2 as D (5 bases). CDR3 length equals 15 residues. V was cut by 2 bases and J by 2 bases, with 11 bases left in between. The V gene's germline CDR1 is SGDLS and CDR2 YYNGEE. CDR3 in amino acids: CASSVGRVTYNEQFF. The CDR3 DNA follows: TGTGCCAGCAGCGTTGGGCGGGTCACCTACAATGAGCAGTTCTTC.

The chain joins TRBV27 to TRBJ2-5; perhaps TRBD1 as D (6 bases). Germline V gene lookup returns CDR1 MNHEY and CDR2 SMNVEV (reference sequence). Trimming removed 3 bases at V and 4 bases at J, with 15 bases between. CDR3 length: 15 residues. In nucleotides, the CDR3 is TGTGCCAGCAGTTTCAACAGGGCAAACAGAGAGACCCAGTACTTC. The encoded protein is CASSFNRANRETQYF.

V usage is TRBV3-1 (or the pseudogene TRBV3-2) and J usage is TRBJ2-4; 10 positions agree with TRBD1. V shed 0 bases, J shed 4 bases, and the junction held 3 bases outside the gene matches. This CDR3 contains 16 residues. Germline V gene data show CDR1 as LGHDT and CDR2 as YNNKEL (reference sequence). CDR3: CASSQDPGQGKNIQYF. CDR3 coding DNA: TGTGCCAGCAGCCAAGATCCGGGACAGGGGAAAAACATTCAGTACTTC.

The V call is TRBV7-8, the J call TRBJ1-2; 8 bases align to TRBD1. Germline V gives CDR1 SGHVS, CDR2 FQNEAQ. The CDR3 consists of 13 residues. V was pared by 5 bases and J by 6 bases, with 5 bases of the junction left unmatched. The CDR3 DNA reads TGTGCCAGCAGCCGACAGGGGAGAGATGGCTACACCTTC. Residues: CASSRQGRDGYTF. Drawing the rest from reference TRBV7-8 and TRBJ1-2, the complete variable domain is GAGVSQSPRYKVAKRGQDVALRCDPISGHVSLFWYQQALGQGPEFLTYFQNEAQLDKSGLPSDRFFAERPEGSVSTLKIQRTQQEDSAVYLCASSRQGRDGYTFGSGTRLTVV.

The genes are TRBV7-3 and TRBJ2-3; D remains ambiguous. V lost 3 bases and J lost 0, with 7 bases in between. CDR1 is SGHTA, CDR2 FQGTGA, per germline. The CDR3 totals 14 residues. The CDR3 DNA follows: TGTGCCAGCAGCTTGTCACTTAGCACAGATACGCAGTATTTT. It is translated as CASSLSLSTDTQYF.

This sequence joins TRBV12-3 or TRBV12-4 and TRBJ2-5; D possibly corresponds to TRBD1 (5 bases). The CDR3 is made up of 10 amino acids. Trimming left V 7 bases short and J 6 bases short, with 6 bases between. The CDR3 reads CASMGQTQYF. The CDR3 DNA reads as TGTGCCAGCATGGGGCAGACCCAGTACTTC.

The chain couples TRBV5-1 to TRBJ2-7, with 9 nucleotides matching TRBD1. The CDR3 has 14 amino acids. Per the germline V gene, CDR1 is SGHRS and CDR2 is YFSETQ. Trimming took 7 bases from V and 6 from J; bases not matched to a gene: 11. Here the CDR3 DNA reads TGCGCCAGCGGGCCCTGGGACAGGGTGTCCGAGCAGTACTTC. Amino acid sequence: CASGPWDRVSEQYF. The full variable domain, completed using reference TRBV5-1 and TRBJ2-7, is KAGVTQTPRYLIKTRGQQVTLSCSPISGHRSVSWYQQTPGQGLQFLFEYFSETQRNKGNFPGRFSGRQFSNSRSEMNVSTLELGDSALYLCASGPWDRVSEQYFGPGTRLTVT.

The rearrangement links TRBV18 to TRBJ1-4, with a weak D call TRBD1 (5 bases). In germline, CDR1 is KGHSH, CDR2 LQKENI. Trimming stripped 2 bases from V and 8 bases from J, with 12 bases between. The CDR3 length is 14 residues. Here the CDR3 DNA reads TGTGCCAGCTCACCAAAGGCAGGACACGAAAAACTGTTTTTT. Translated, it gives CASSPKAGHEKLFF.

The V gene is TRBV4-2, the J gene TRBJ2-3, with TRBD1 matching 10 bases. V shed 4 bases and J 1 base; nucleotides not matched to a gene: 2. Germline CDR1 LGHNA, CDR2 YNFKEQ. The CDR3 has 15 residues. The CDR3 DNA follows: TGTGCCAGCAGCCCCGACAGGGGGCGCACAGATACGCAGTATTTT. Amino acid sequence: CASSPDRGRTDTQYF.

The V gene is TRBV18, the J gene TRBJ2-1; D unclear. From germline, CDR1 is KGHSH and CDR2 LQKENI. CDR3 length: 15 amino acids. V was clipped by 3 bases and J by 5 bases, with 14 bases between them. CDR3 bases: TGTGCCAGCTCACCCCTGGAACGCGGTGACAATGAGCAGTTCTTC. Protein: CASSPLERGDNEQFF.